The following is a T cell receptor (beta chain) sequence with its context. This CDR3 has 14 residues. From germline, CDR1 is MGHRA and CDR2 YSYEKL. Losses at the gene ends were 3 bases for V and 2 bases for J; bases not matched to a gene: 2. PCR used 60 Vbeta primers and 13 Jbeta primers. This table comes from immunoSEQ multiplex PCR, and its TCRdb copy is limited to in-frame clones, with some not included. The table includes about 50,000 clones, around three quarters detected once. This entry belongs to a study of cytomegalovirus exposure and HLA in healthy donors. The sample taken for sequencing was PBMCs. This TCR was sampled from a man aged 25 to 45 in good health and CMV-seropositive. The rearrangement links TRBV4-1 to TRBJ2-7; TRBD2 matches at 9 bases. CDR3 amino acids: CASSQGGGAYEQYF. The CDR3 bases are TGCGCCAGCAGCCAGGGCGGGGGGGCCTACGAGCAGTACTTC.